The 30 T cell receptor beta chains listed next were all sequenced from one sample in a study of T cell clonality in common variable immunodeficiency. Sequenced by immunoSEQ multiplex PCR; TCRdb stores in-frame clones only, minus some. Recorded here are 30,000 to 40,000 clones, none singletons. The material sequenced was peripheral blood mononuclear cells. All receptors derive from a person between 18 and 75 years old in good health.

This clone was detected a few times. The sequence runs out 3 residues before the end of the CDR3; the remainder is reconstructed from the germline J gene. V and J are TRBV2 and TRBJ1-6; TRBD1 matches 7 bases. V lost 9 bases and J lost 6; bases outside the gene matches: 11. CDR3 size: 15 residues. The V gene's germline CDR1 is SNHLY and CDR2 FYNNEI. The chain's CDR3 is CASAGPGQSNSPLHF. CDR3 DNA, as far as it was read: TGTGCCAGTGCGGGCCCGGGACAGTCTAATTCACCC.

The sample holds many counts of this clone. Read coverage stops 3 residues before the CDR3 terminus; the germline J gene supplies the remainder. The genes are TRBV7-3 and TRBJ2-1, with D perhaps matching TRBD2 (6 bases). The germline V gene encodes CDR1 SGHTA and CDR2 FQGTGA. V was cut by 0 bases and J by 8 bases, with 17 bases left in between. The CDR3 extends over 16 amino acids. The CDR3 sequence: CASSLTTAVGGYEQFF. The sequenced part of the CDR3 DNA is TGTGCCAGCAGCTTAACTACGGCCGTTGGGGGGTATGAG.

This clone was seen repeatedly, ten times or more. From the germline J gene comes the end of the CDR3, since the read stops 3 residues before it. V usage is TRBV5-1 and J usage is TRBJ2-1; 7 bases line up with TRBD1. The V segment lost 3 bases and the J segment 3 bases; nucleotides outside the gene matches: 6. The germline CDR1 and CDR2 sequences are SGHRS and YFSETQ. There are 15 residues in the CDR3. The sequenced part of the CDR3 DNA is TGCGCCAGCAGCTCCGGGACAGAGTACTACAATGAG. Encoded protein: CASSSGTEYYNE. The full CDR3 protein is CASSSGTEYYNEQFF.

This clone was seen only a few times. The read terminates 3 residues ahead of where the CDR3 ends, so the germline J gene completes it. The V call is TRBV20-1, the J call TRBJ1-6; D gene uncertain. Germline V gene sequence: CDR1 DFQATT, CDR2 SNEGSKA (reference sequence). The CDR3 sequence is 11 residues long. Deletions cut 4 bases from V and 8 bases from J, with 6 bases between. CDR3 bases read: TGCAGTGCTACCCGTTATTCACCC. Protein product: CSATRYSP. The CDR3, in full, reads CSATRYSPLHF.

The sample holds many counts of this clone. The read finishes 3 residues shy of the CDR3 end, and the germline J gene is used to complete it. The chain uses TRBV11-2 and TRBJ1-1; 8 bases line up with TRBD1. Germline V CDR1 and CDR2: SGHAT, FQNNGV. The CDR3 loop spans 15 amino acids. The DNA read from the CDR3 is TGTGCCAGCAGCTTAGGGGCCCAGGGGGCGAGTACA. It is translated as CASSLGAQGAST. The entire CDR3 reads CASSLGAQGASTAFF.

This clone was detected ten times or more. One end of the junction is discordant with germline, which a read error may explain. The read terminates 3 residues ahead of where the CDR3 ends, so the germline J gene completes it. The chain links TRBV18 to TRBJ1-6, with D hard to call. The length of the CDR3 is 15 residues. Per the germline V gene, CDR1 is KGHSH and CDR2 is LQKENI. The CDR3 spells CASSPLGSNNSPLHF. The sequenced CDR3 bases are TGTGCCAGCTCACCACTTGGCTCCAATAATTCACCC.

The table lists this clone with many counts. The CDR3 spells CASSSGLAGVTVMETQYF. Partial CDR3 DNA: TGCGCCAGCAGCTCGGGACTAGCGGGAGTTACTGTAATGGAGACC. The chain has TRBV5-1 and TRBJ2-5, with 14 positions matching TRBD2. The read falls 3 residues short of the CDR3 end, and the missing part is taken from the germline J gene. CDR1 is SGHRS, CDR2 YFSETQ, per germline. The CDR3 is made up of 18 amino acids. J gave up 5 bases and V 3 bases, and 12 bases lay outside the gene matches.

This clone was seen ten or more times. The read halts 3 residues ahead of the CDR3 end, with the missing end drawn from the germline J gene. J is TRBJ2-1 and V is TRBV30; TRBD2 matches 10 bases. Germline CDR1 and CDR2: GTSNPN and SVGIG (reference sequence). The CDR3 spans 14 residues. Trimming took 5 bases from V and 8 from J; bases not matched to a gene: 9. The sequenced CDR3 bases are TGTGCCTGGGGACGGACTAGCGGACGAGATGAG. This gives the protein CAWGRTSGRDE. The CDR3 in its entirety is CAWGRTSGRDEQFF.

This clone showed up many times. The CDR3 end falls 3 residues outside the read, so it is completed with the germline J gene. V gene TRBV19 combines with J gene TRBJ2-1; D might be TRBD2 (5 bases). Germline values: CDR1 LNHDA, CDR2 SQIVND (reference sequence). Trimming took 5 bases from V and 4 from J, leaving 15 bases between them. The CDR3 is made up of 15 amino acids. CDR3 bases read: TGTGCCAGTAGTCCCCTCCCGGGGTTTTACAATGAG. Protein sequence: CASSPLPGFYNE. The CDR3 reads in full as CASSPLPGFYNEQFF. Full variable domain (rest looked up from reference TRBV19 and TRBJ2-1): DGGITQSPKYLFRKEGQNVTLSCEQNLNHDAMYWYRQDPGQGLRLIYYSQIVNDFQKGDIAEGYSVSREKKESFPLTVTSAQKNPTAFYLCASSPLPGFYNEQFFGPGTRLTVL.

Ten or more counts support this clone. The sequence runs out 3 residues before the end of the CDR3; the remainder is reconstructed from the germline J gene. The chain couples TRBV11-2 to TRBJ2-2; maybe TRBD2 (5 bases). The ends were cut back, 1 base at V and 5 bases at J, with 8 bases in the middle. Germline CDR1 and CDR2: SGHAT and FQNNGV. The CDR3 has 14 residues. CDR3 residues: CASSLVRATGELFF. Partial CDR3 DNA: TGTGCCAGCAGCTTAGTGAGGGCAACCGGGGAG.

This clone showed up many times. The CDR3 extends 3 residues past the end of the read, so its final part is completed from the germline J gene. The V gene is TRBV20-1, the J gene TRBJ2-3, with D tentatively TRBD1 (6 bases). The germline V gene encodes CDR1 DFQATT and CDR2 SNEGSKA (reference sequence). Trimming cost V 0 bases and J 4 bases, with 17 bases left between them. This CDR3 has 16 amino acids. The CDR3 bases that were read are TGCAGTGCTAGAGATACCCTAGTGGGACACCCAGATACG. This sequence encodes CSARDTLVGHPDT. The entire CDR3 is CSARDTLVGHPDTQYF.

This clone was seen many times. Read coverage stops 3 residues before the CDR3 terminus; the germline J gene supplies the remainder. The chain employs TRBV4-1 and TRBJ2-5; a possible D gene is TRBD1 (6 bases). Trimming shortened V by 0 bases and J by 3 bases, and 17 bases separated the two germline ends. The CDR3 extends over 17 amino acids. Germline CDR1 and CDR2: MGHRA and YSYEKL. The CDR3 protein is CASSQEGATNLKETQYF. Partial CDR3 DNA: TGCGCCAGCAGCCAAGAGGGGGCAACTAACCTTAAAGAGACC.

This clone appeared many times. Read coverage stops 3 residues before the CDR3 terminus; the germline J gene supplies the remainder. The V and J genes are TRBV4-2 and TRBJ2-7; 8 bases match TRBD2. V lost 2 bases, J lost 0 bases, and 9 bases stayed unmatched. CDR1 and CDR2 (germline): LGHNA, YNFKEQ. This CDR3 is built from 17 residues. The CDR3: CASSQPSDAGGSYEQYF. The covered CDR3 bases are TGTGCCAGCAGCCAACCCTCCGACGCGGGGGGCTCCTACGAG.

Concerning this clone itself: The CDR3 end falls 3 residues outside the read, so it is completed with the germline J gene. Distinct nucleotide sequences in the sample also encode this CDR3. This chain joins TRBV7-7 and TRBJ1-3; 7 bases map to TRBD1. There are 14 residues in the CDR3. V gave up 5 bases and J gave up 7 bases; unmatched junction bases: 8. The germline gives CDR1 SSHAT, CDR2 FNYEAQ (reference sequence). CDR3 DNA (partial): TGTGCCAGCAGCCCGAGGGACAGAAGTAACACC. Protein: CASSPRDRSNT. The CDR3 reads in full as CASSPRDRSNTIYF.

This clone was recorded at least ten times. CDR3 amino acids: CASSPGTVTLGAPEAFF. Incomplete CDR3 DNA: TGTGCCAGCAGCCCGGGGACAGTTACTTTGGGGGCCCCTGAA. The chain uses TRBV4-2 and TRBJ1-1, with 7 bases aligning to TRBD1. With the read ending 3 residues before the CDR3 end, the germline J gene is used to fill in that end. Germline V gene lookup returns CDR1 LGHNA and CDR2 YNFKEQ. The length of the CDR3 is 17 residues. Trimming removed 4 bases from V and 6 bases from J; junction bases left unmatched: 17.

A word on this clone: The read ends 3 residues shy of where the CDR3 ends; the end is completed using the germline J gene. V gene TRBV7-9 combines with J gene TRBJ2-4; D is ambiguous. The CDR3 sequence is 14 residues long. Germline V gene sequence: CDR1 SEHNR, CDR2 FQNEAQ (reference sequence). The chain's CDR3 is CASSLAGGPYGQYF. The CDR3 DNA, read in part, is TGTGCCAGCAGCTTAGCGGGTGGGCCCTATGGT.

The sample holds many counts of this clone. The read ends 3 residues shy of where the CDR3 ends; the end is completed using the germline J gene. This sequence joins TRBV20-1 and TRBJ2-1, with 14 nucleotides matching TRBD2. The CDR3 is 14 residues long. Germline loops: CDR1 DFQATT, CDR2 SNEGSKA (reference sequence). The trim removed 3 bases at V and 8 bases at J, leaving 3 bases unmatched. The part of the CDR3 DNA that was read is TGCAGTGCTAGGGGACTAGCGGGAGTGGATGAG. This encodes CSARGLAGVDE. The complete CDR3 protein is CSARGLAGVDEQFF.

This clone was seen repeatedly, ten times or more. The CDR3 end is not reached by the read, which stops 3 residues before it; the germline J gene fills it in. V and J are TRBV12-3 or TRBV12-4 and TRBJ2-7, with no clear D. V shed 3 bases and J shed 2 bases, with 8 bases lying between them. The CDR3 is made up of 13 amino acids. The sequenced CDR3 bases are TGTGCCAGCAGTTTGGCGGTGACCTACGAG. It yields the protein CASSLAVTYE. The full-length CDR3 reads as CASSLAVTYEQYF.

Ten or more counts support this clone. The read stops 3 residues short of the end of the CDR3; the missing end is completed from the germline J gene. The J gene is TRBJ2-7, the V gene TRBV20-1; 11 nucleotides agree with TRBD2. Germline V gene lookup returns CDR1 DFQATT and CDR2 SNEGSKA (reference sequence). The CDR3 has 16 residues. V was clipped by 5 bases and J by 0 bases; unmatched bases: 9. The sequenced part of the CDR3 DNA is TGCAGTGCTTACCCACTGACTAGCGGGGACTCCTACGAG. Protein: CSAYPLTSGDSYE. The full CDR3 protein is CSAYPLTSGDSYEQYF.

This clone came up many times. The DNA read from the CDR3 is TGCAGTGCGACCGGGACACTCTACGAG. Translating gives CSATGTLYE. The entire CDR3 protein is CSATGTLYEQYF. The gene calls are TRBV20-1 and TRBJ2-7; perhaps TRBD1 as D (6 bases). The sequence runs out 3 residues before the end of the CDR3; the remainder is reconstructed from the germline J gene. The germline V gene has CDR1 DFQATT and CDR2 SNEGSKA (reference sequence). Between the trimmed V and J ends, which lost 6 bases and 3 bases, there was a span of 12 bases. The CDR3 runs 12 residues.

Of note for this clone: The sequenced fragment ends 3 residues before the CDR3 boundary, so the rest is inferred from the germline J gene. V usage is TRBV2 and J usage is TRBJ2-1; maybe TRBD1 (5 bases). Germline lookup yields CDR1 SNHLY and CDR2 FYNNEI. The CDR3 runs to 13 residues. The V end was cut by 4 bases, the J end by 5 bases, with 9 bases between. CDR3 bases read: TGTGCCAGCAGTGTTAGACAGAACAATGAG. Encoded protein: CASSVRQNNE. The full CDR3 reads CASSVRQNNEQFF.

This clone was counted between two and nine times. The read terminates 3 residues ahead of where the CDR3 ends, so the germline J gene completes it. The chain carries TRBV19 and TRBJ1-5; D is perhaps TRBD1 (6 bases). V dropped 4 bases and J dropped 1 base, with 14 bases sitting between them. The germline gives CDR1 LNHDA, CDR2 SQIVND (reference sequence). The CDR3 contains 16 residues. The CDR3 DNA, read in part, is TGTGCCAGTAGTACCCGGGGGCGGGGGAGCAATCAGCCC. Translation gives CASSTRGRGSNQP. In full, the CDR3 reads CASSTRGRGSNQPQHF.

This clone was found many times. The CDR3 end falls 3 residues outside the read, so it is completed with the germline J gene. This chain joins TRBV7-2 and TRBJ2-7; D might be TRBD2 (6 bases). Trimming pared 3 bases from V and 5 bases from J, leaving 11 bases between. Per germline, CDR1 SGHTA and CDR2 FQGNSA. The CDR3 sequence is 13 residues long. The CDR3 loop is CASSFGLANEQYF. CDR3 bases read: TGTGCCAGCAGCTTCGGTCTAGCGAACGAG.

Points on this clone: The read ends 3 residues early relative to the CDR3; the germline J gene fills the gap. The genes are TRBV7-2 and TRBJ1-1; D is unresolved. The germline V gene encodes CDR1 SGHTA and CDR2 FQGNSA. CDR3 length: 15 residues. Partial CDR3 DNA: TGTGCCAGCAGCTCCCCTAGCGGGAGCACAGATACG. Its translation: CASSSPSGSTDT. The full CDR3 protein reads CASSSPSGSTDTAFF.

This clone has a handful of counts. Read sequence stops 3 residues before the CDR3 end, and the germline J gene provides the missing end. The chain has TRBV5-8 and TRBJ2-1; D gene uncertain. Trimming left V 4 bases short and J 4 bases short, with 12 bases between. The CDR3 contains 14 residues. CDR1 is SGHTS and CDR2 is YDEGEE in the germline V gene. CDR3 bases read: TGTGCCAGCAGCCTCGAGTCGGTGTACAATGAG. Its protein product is CASSLESVYNE. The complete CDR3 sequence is CASSLESVYNEQFF. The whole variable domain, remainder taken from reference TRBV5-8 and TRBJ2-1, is EAGVTQSPTHLIKTRGQQATLRCSPISGHTSVYWYQQALGLGLQFLLWYDEGEERNRGNFPPRFSGRQFPNYSSELNVNALELEDSALYLCASSLESVYNEQFFGPGTRLTVL.

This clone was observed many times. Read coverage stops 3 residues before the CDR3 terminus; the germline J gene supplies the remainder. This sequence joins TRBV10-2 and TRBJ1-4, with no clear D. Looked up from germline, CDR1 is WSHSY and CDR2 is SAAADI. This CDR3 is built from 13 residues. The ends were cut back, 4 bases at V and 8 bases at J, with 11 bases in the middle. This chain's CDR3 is CASSGGRGEKLFF. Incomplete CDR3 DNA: TGCGCCAGCAGTGGTGGCCGCGGAGAAAAA.

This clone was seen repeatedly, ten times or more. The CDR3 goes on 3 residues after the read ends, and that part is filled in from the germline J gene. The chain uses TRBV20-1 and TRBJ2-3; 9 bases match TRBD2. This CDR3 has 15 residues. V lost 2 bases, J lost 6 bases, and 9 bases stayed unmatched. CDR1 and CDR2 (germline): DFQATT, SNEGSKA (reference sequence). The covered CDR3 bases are TGCAGTGCTAGATCCCCTAGCGGGGCCTGGGATACG. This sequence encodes CSARSPSGAWDT. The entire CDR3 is CSARSPSGAWDTQYF.

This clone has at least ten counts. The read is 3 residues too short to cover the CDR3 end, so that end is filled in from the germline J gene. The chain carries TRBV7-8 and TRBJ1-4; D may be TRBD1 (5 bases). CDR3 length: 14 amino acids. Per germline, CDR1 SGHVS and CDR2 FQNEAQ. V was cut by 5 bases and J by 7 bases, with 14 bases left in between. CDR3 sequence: CASSDDRISEKLFF. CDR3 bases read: TGTGCCAGCAGCGATGACAGAATTAGTGAAAAA.

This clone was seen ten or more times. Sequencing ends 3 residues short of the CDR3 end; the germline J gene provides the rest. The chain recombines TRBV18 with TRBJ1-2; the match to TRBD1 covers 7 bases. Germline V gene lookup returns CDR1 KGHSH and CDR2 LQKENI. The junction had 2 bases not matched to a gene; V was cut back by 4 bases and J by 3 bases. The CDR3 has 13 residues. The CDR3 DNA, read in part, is TGTGCCAGCTCACTCGACAGGGACTATGGC. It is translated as CASSLDRDYG. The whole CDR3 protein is CASSLDRDYGYTF.

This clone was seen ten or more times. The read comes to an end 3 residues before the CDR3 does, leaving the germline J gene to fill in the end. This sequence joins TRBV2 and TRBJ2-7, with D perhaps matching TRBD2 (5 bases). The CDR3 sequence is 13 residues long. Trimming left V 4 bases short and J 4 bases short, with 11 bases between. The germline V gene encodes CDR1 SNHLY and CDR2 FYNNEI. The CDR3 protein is CASSGGLGYEQYF. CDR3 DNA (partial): TGTGCCAGCAGTGGAGGGTTAGGGTACGAG.